This TCR beta chain was identified during a study of blood T cells in healthy people across ages. Germline-derived CDR1 and CDR2 are SNHLY and FYNNEI. This CDR3 region has 15 residues. The use of a sample-barcoded 5' primer and a J-beta primer mix characterized a second PCR of roughly 6 to 11 cycles. TCRdb processed the 5' RACE reads anew with MiXCR; each CDR3 protein has one entry. The data hold over 1,300,000 distinct CDR3 sequences, with around 55% observed a single time. Study observations and caveats: Diversity was estimated from one million T cells, and these estimates were considered underestimates.

Details on this clonotype: Its antigen is unknown.

Sequencing input: blood. The chain employs TRBV2 and TRBJ2-5, with D tentatively TRBD1 (5 bases). The tail of the sequence fits TRBJ2-7 better, so the J call may be wrong. The sequence was collected from a man younger than 30 in good health. For the CDR3, the DNA is TGTGCCAGCATGGGCTTCCTCAGGGTTAGCCACGAGCAGTACTTC. This gives the protein CASMGFLRVSHEQYF.